The subject of this entry is one T cell receptor (beta chain). Profiling relied on immunoSEQ multiplex PCR, and the TCRdb table lists in-frame clones only, not all of them. The data show approximately 260,000 clones, with 85% to 90% seen just once and over 3.5% held by the top ten. The data are from a study of blood T cell repertoires in COVID-19. Overall study context: Sites in the United States, Italy and Spain provided acute and convalescent COVID-19 samples.

Germline V gives CDR1 KGHSH, CDR2 LQKENI. The CDR3 has 13 residues. V shed 2 bases and J shed 3 bases, with 7 bases lying between them. V gene TRBV18 combines with J gene TRBJ1-2; D might be TRBD1 (6 bases). The sequenced sample was peripheral blood. This TCR was sampled from a woman aged 40 to 55 with acute or convalescent COVID-19. CDR3 sequence: CASSPAGDYGYTF. The DNA of the CDR3 is TGTGCCAGCTCACCAGCAGGGGACTATGGCTACACCTTC.